This is a list of T cell receptor beta chains from one sample in a study of shared clonotypes between healthy human individuals. Only in-frame clones appear in the TCRdb table, and some are missing; sequencing was by immunoSEQ multiplex PCR. The sample comprises about 2 million clones, roughly 96% of which are singletons, and more than 0.1% rests with the top ten. The specimen sequenced was naive CD4+ T cells sorted from blood. Receptor source: a man aged 18 to 29 in good health. CDR3s include the opening cysteine and the closing phenylalanine or tryptophan. A D gene is named only where the DNA matches it firmly. Rows may omit the clone size; those that give it use once, few, many or a size class.

>NA|TRBV6-6|TRBJ1-2|NA
CASSYDRTYGYTF
TGTGCCAGCAGTTACGACAGAACCTATGGCTACACCTTC
>NA|TRBV19|TRBJ2-5|NA
CASSSRRQIQETQYF
TGTGCCAGTAGTTCACGTCGACAGATCCAAGAGACCCAGTACTTC
>once|TRBV18|TRBJ2-5|NA
CASSPLHRGLAETQYF
TGTGCCAGCTCACCACTTCACAGGGGACTCGCGGAGACCCAGTACTTC
>NA|TRBV9|TRBJ1-2|NA
CASSVIVKKRSAYYGYTF
TGTGCCAGCAGCGTAATAGTAAAGAAAAGATCAGCCTACTATGGCTACACCTTC
>NA|TRBV20-1|TRBJ1-1|NA
CSARGGTEAFF
TGCAGTGCTAGAGGGGGAACTGAAGCTTTCTTT
>NA|TRBV5-4|TRBJ2-7|NA
CASSLSPGGQGSYEQYF
TGTGCCAGCAGCTTAAGTCCCGGGGGCCAGGGATCCTACGAGCAGTACTTC
>NA|TRBV6-6|TRBJ2-2|TRBD1
CASSYRTGETGELFF
TGTGCCAGCAGTTACCGGACAGGGGAGACCGGGGAGCTGTTTTTT
>NA|TRBV9|TRBJ2-2|NA
CASSPPNNQRGELFF
TGTGCCAGCAGCCCCCCAAATAATCAGCGCGGGGAGCTGTTTTTT
>once|TRBV7-3|TRBJ2-1|NA
CASSLTRDSGYNEQFF
TGTGCCAGCAGCTTAACCAGGGATTCCGGATACAATGAGCAGTTCTTC
>NA|TRBV2|TRBJ1-6|NA
CASTSDSSYNSPLHF
TGTGCCAGCACCTCCGACAGCTCCTATAATTCACCCCTCCACTTT
>NA|TRBV18|TRBJ1-3|NA
CASSPPVTVSSGNTIYF
TGTGCCAGCTCACCACCGGTGACGGTGAGCTCTGGAAACACCATATATTTT
>NA|TRBV5-1|TRBJ2-2|NA
CASSSDNTGELFF
TGCGCCAGCAGTTCCGATAACACCGGGGAGCTGTTTTTT
>once|TRBV7-9|TRBJ1-1|NA
CASSLRGVVTEAFF
TGTGCCAGCAGCTTACGTGGGGTGGTCACTGAAGCTTTCTTT
>NA|TRBV30|TRBJ2-3|TRBD2
CAWSRGGGLGTDTQYF
TGTGCCTGGTCGCGGGGGGGAGGGTTAGGCACAGATACGCAGTATTTT
>NA|TRBV10-2|TRBJ2-5|TRBD2
CASSESREGTQYF
TGCGCCAGCAGTGAGTCCCGGGAGGGGACCCAGTACTTC
>NA|TRBV11-2|TRBJ2-3|TRBD2
CASSSRLAGGDTQYF
TGTGCCAGCAGCTCTAGACTAGCGGGAGGAGATACGCAGTATTTT
>NA|TRBV5-4|TRBJ1-1|NA
CVVVGQTNTEAFF
TGTGTGGTAGTAGGACAGACAAACACTGAAGCTTTCTTT
>NA|TRBV20-1|TRBJ1-1|NA
CSFMETEAFF
TGCAGTTTTATGGAGACTGAAGCTTTCTTT
>NA|TRBV5-1|TRBJ2-1|NA
CASSLQGNEQFF
TGCGCCAGCAGCCTCCAGGGGAATGAGCAGTTCTTC
>NA|TRBV5-1|TRBJ2-1|NA
CASSLERVLNSYNEQFF
TGCGCCAGCAGCTTGGAAAGGGTACTGAACTCCTACAATGAGCAGTTCTTC
>NA|TRBV28|TRBJ2-5|TRBD1
CASSAGTAQETQYF
TGTGCCAGCAGCGCAGGGACAGCACAAGAGACCCAGTACTTC
>NA|TRBV7-9|TRBJ1-5|NA
CASGGANQPQHF
TGTGCCAGCGGGGGGGCTAATCAGCCCCAGCATTTT
>NA|TRBV5-6|TRBJ2-5|NA
CASSWTAYQETQYF
TGTGCCAGCAGCTGGACAGCGTACCAAGAGACCCAGTACTTC
>NA|TRBV10-3|TRBJ2-3|TRBD2
CAISESGVVSGSVLYF
TGTGCCATCAGTGAGTCTGGTGTGGTTAGCGGGAGCGTTCTGTATTTT
>NA|TRBV10-1|TRBJ2-5|TRBD2
CASSFESAGGQETQYF
TGCGCCAGCAGTTTCGAATCGGCGGGGGGACAAGAGACCCAGTACTTC
>NA|TRBV5-1|TRBJ2-7|TRBD1
CASSPRDSAYEQYF
TGCGCCAGCAGCCCCCGGGACAGTGCCTACGAGCAGTACTTC
>NA|TRBV6-6|TRBJ2-5|NA
CASTHRSDQETQYF
TGTGCCAGCACCCACCGGTCCGACCAAGAGACCCAGTACTTC
>NA|TRBV7-2|TRBJ2-7|NA
CASSLRSATYEQYF
TGTGCCAGCAGCTTAAGGTCTGCCACCTACGAGCAGTACTTC
>NA|TRBV27|TRBJ2-3|NA
CASSLSGAALGTDTQYF
TGTGCCAGCAGTTTATCAGGAGCAGCCCTTGGCACAGATACGCAGTATTTT
>NA|TRBV5-6|TRBJ1-2|NA
CASSTAGQISWGYTF
TGTGCCAGCAGCACCGCGGGGCAGATAAGTTGGGGCTACACCTTC
>NA|TRBV7-2|TRBJ2-1|NA
CASSLSRGASNEQFF
TGTGCCAGCAGCTTATCGAGGGGGGCCTCAAATGAGCAGTTCTTC
>NA|TRBV11-2|TRBJ1-6|NA
CASSLARNSPLHF
TGTGCCAGCAGCTTAGCAAGGAATTCACCCCTCCACTTT
>NA|TRBV9|TRBJ1-2|NA
CASSVGTEVNYGYTF
TGTGCCAGCAGCGTAGGCACGGAAGTTAACTATGGCTACACCTTC
>NA|TRBV6-1|TRBJ2-7|NA
CASTRTASSYEQYF
TGTGCCAGCACCCGGACGGCGAGCTCCTACGAGCAGTACTTC
>once|TRBV28|TRBJ2-3|NA
CASRREGFPGTDTQYF
TGTGCCAGCCGCCGTGAGGGGTTCCCTGGCACAGATACGCAGTATTTT
>once|TRBV27|TRBJ1-5|NA
CASSRTGATDNQPQHF
TGTGCCAGCAGTCGAACGGGGGCGACGGACAATCAGCCCCAGCATTTT
>NA|TRBV7-2|TRBJ2-1|TRBD2
CASSLRRLAGGPWLNEQFF
TGTGCCAGCAGCTTAAGGAGACTAGCGGGAGGGCCGTGGTTGAATGAGCAGTTCTTC
>NA|TRBV11-2|TRBJ2-5|NA
CASSPGLVQETQYF
TGTGCCAGCAGCCCAGGACTCGTTCAAGAGACCCAGTACTTC
>NA|TRBV5-5|TRBJ1-1|NA
CASSLDSLMNTEAFF
TGTGCCAGCAGCTTGGACAGCCTCATGAACACTGAAGCTTTCTTT
>once|TRBV9|TRBJ2-1|TRBD1
CASSGGQGAFYNEQFF
TGTGCCAGCAGCGGGGGACAGGGGGCTTTCTACAATGAGCAGTTCTTC
>NA|TRBV4-1|TRBJ1-5|NA
CASSPGQRDQPQHF
TGCGCCAGCAGCCCAGGACAGAGAGATCAGCCCCAGCATTTT
>many|TRBV30|TRBJ2-5|TRBD1
CAWTGQGLETQYF
TGTGCCTGGACGGGACAGGGTCTGGAGACCCAGTACTTC
>NA|TRBV18|TRBJ2-3|NA
CASSPFLSTDTQYF
TGTGCCAGCTCCCCCTTTTTAAGCACAGATACGCAGTATTTT
>NA|TRBV2|TRBJ2-5|TRBD1
CASRVLTGEGKTQYF
TGTGCCAGCAGGGTACTGACAGGGGAAGGGAAGACCCAGTACTTC